This is a list of T cell receptor beta chains from one sample in a study of identical twins. TCRdb reanalysed the 5' RACE reads using MiXCR and keeps one entry per CDR3 protein. This table holds some 900,000 distinct CDR3 sequences, approximately 13% found once. This same sample was also part of a study on yellow fever vaccine responses in identical twins.

Specimen: PBMCs. These receptors originate from a woman aged 18-29 years in good health. Each CDR3 is given with its conserved first and last residue. The order of the fields is CDR3 protein, CDR3 DNA, J gene, D gene, V gene, clone size. The D gene is left open where the match is weak. Rows give clone size only sometimes, using once, few, many, or a class for an expanded clone.

CDR3 protein: CASSQVRGRDTGELFF
CDR3 DNA: TGTGCCAGCAGCCAAGTGAGAGGCCGCGACACCGGGGAGCTGTTTTTT
J gene: TRBJ2-2
D gene: -
V gene: TRBV4-2
clone size: few

CDR3 protein: CASSKLITYEQYF
CDR3 DNA: TGTGCCAGCAGCAAGCTCATAACCTACGAGCAGTACTTC
J gene: TRBJ2-7
D gene: -
V gene: TRBV21-1
clone size: -

CDR3 protein: CSASGGGSGADTQYF
CDR3 DNA: TGCAGTGCTAGTGGTGGCGGGTCTGGGGCAGATACGCAGTATTTT
J gene: TRBJ2-3
D gene: -
V gene: TRBV20-1
clone size: -

CDR3 protein: CASRYTGLYYNEQFF
CDR3 DNA: TGTGCCAGCAGATATACAGGGCTGTATTACAATGAGCAGTTCTTC
J gene: TRBJ2-1
D gene: -
V gene: TRBV11-2
clone size: few

CDR3 protein: CASSIGSVRVYGYTF
CDR3 DNA: TGTGCCAGTAGTATAGGGTCGGTTCGCGTCTATGGCTACACCTTC
J gene: TRBJ1-2
D gene: -
V gene: TRBV19
clone size: few

CDR3 protein: CASSWGQGIYNEQFF
CDR3 DNA: TGCGCCAGCAGCTGGGGACAGGGGATATACAATGAGCAGTTCTTC
J gene: TRBJ2-1
D gene: TRBD1
V gene: TRBV5-1
clone size: -

CDR3 protein: CASSLGGTGGPKRQFF
CDR3 DNA: TGTGCCAGCAGTTTAGGAGGGACAGGGGGCCCTAAACGGCAGTTCTTC
J gene: TRBJ2-1
D gene: TRBD1
V gene: TRBV28
clone size: -

CDR3 protein: CASSPISGANVLTF
CDR3 DNA: TGTGCCAGCTCACCCATCTCTGGGGCCAACGTCCTGACTTTC
J gene: TRBJ2-6
D gene: -
V gene: TRBV18
clone size: many

CDR3 protein: CASSLSSAAKNIQYF
CDR3 DNA: TGCGCCAGCAGTTTGTCGTCGGCGGCCAAAAACATTCAGTACTTC
J gene: TRBJ2-4
D gene: -
V gene: TRBV5-1
clone size: few

CDR3 protein: CATSDNPLTGELFF
CDR3 DNA: TGTGCCACCAGTGATAACCCCTTGACCGGGGAGCTGTTTTTT
J gene: TRBJ2-2
D gene: -
V gene: TRBV24-1
clone size: few

CDR3 protein: CASSPRDRPYEQYF
CDR3 DNA: TGTGCCAGCTCACCACGGGACAGGCCCTACGAGCAGTACTTC
J gene: TRBJ2-7
D gene: TRBD1
V gene: TRBV18
clone size: many

CDR3 protein: CASSQRLEISLGVVNNEQFF
CDR3 DNA: TGCGCCAGCAGCCAAAGGTTGGAGATTTCACTAGGGGTCGTAAACAATGAGCAGTTCTTC
J gene: TRBJ2-1
D gene: -
V gene: TRBV4-1
clone size: many

CDR3 protein: CATSSRPLGTGRYNEQFF
CDR3 DNA: TGTGCCACCAGCAGCCGCCCTCTCGGGACAGGGAGATACAATGAGCAGTTCTTC
J gene: TRBJ2-1
D gene: TRBD1
V gene: TRBV15
clone size: many

CDR3 protein: CASSELSGLHTGELFF
CDR3 DNA: TGTGCCAGCAGTGAACTTAGCGGGTTACACACCGGGGAGCTGTTTTTT
J gene: TRBJ2-2
D gene: TRBD2
V gene: TRBV6-1
clone size: -

CDR3 protein: CAIGGPGSNQPQHF
CDR3 DNA: TGTGCCATCGGGGGCCCCGGAAGCAATCAGCCCCAGCATTTT
J gene: TRBJ1-5
D gene: -
V gene: TRBV10-3
clone size: -

CDR3 protein: CASSVDLRSTQYF
CDR3 DNA: TGCGCCAGCAGCGTTGACTTGAGAAGTACGCAGTATTTT
J gene: TRBJ2-3
D gene: -
V gene: TRBV5-1
clone size: few

CDR3 protein: CASRRGLFQETQYF
CDR3 DNA: TGTGCCAGCCGACGAGGACTGTTCCAAGAGACCCAGTACTTC
J gene: TRBJ2-5
D gene: -
V gene: TRBV9
clone size: few

CDR3 protein: CASSFFRFHYEQYF
CDR3 DNA: TGTGCCAGCAGTTTTTTCAGGTTCCACTACGAGCAGTACTTC
J gene: TRBJ2-7
D gene: -
V gene: TRBV27
clone size: -

CDR3 protein: CATSAGRNTGELFF
CDR3 DNA: TGCGCCACCTCGGCCGGGAGAAATACCGGGGAGCTGTTTTTT
J gene: TRBJ2-2
D gene: -
V gene: TRBV10-2
clone size: -

CDR3 protein: CASSLGMIGVYEQYF
CDR3 DNA: TGTGCCAGCAGCTTAGGTATGATAGGGGTTTACGAGCAGTACTTC
J gene: TRBJ2-7
D gene: -
V gene: TRBV7-9
clone size: -

CDR3 protein: CASSAGADYGYTF
CDR3 DNA: TGTGCCAGCAGCGCCGGGGCGGACTATGGCTACACCTTC
J gene: TRBJ1-2
D gene: -
V gene: TRBV9
clone size: -

CDR3 protein: CSASGTSGRAYEQYF
CDR3 DNA: TGCAGTGCTTCCGGGACTAGCGGGAGGGCTTACGAGCAGTACTTC
J gene: TRBJ2-7
D gene: TRBD2
V gene: TRBV20-1
clone size: few

CDR3 protein: CASSRDSGFNQPQHF
CDR3 DNA: TGTGCCAGCTCACGGGACTCAGGATTCAATCAGCCCCAGCATTTT
J gene: TRBJ1-5
D gene: -
V gene: TRBV18
clone size: few

CDR3 protein: CASSKAQQVGTRNEQFF
CDR3 DNA: TGTGCCAGCAGTAAGGCCCAGCAGGTGGGAACCCGCAATGAGCAGTTCTTC
J gene: TRBJ2-1
D gene: -
V gene: TRBV27
clone size: many

CDR3 protein: CASSPASWAVNTEAFF
CDR3 DNA: TGTGCCAGCTCACCCGCCTCGTGGGCCGTGAACACTGAAGCTTTCTTT
J gene: TRBJ1-1
D gene: -
V gene: TRBV18
clone size: -

CDR3 protein: CASSTRSSSYEQYF
CDR3 DNA: TGTGCCAGTAGTACCCGCTCCAGCTCCTACGAGCAGTACTTC
J gene: TRBJ2-7
D gene: -
V gene: TRBV19
clone size: -

CDR3 protein: CASSPPDTGELLF
CDR3 DNA: TGTGCCAGCAGCCCCCCTGACACCGGGGAGCTGCTTTTT
J gene: TRBJ2-2
D gene: -
V gene: TRBV9
clone size: -